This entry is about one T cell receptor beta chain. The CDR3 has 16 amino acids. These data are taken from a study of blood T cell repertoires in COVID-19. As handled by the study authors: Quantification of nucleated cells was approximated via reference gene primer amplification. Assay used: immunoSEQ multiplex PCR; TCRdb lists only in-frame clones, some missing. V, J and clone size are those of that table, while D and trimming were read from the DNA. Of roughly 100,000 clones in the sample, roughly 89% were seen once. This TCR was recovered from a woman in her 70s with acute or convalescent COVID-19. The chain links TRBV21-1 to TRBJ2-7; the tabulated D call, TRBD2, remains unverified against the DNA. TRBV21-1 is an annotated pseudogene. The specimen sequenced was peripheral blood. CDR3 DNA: TGTGCCAGCAGCAAAGAGCCTCCGGGTCCTGTCTACGAGCAGTACGTC. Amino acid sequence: CASSKEPPGPVYEQYV.